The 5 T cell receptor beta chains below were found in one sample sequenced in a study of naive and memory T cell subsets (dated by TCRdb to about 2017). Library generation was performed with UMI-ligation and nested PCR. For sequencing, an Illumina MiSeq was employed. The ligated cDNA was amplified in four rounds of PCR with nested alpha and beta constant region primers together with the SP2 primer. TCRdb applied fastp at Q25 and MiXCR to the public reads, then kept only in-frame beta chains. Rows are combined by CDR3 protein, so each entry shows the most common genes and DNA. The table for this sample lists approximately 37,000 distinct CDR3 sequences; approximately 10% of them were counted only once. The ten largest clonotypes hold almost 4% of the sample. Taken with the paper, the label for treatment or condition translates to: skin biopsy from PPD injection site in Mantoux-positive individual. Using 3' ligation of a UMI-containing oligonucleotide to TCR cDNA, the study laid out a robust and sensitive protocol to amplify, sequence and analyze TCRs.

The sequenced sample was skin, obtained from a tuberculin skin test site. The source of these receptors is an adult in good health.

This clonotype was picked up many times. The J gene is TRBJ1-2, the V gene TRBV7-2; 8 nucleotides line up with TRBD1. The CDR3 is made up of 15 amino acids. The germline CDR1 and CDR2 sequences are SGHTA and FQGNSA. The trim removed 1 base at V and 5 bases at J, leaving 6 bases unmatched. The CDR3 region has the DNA TGTGCCAGCAGCTTAGTCGGACAGGGAATTTATGGCTACACCTTC. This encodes CASSLVGQGIYGYTF.

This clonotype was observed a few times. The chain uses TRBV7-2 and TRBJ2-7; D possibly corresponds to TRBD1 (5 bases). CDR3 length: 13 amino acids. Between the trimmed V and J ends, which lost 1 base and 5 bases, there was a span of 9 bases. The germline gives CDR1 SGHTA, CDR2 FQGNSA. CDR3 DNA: TGTGCCAGCAGCTTAGTGTGGGGCAACGAGCAGTACTTC. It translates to CASSLVWGNEQYF.

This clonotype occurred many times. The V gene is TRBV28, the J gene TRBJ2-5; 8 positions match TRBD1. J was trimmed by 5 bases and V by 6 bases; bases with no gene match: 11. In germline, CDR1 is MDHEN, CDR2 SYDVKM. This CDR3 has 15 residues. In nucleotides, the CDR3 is TGTGCCAGCAGCCGAGACAGGGGAGCGGGTGAGACCCAGTACTTC. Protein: CASSRDRGAGETQYF.

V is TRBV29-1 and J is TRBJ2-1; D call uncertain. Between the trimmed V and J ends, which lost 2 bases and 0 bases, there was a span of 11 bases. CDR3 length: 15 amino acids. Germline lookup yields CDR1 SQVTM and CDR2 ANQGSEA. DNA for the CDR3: TGCAGCGTTGAACTACCTAGGAGCTCCTACAATGAGCAGTTCTTC. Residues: CSVELPRSSYNEQFF.

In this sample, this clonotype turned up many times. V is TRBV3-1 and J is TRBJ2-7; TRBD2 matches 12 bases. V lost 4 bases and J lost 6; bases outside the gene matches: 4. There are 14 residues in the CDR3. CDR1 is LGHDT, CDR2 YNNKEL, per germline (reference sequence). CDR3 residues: CASSLGLAGPEQYF. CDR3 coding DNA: TGTGCCAGCAGCCTCGGACTAGCGGGGCCCGAGCAGTACTTC.